This T cell receptor (beta chain) was sequenced for a study of beta chain features in type 1 diabetes. Findings and caveats of the study: HLA influence on TCRB rearrangement stayed unresolved here. It was possible that PCR favored shorter templates, equally so in patients and controls. Compared to healthy donors, patients appeared to have naive, central memory and Treg TCRB repertoires that were more alike. TCRB CDR3s from Type 1 diabetes patients were moderately but significantly shorter in all four CD4+ subsets.

Every single donor gave one heparinised blood draw, and these averaged roughly 100 mL. All of the isolated RNA was reverse transcribed, so expressed TCRB transcripts were sequenced. Profiled with immunoSEQ multiplex PCR; TCRdb holds only in-frame clones, not every one. The profile covers 600,000 or so clones, with roughly 13% appearing a single time and 0.035% to 0.045% taken by the ten largest. As concerns this clone: Its antigen is unidentified.

The V end was cut by 6 bases, the J end by 7 bases, with 18 bases between. The CDR3 is 14 residues long. CDR1 is SNHLY, CDR2 FYNNEI, per germline. This clonotype originated in a man younger than 35 with type 1 diabetes. The chain is built from TRBV2 and TRBJ1-1, with D tentatively TRBD1 (5 bases). The sequenced sample consisted of naive CD4+ T cells from blood. The CDR3 DNA is TGTGCCAGCAGCGATGCCGGGGGGGTGCGTGAAGCTTTCTTT. It is translated as CASSDAGGVREAFF.